The rows below give T cell receptor beta chains drawn from one sample of a study of blood T cell repertoires in COVID-19. Some clones are missing from TCRdb's copy, which holds only in-frame ones; the method was immunoSEQ multiplex PCR. The sample records more than 200,000 clones, less than 90% being singletons. The sequenced material came from peripheral blood. The receptors originated from a man aged 55 to 70 with acute or convalescent COVID-19. CDR3s include the opening cysteine and the closing phenylalanine or tryptophan. A D gene is named only where the DNA matches it firmly. Some rows mark clone size as missing; the rest say once, few, many or name a class of expanded clone.

j_call: TRBJ1-2
clone_size: once
v_call: TRBV6-6
d_call: TRBD1
cdr3_nt: TGTGCCAGCAGTCAGGGACAGGGGCGAAACTATGGCTACACCTTC
cdr3_aa: CASSQGQGRNYGYTF

j_call: TRBJ1-6
clone_size: NA
v_call: TRBV4-2
d_call: NA
cdr3_nt: TGTGCCAGCAGCCAGGTCAATTCGGCAGGGAATTCACCCCTCCACTTT
cdr3_aa: CASSQVNSAGNSPLHF

j_call: TRBJ2-3
clone_size: NA
v_call: TRBV11-2
d_call: TRBD2
cdr3_nt: TGTGCCAGCAGCTTAGGGGCGGGAGCAGTGTTAGATACGCAGTATTTT
cdr3_aa: CASSLGAGAVLDTQYF

j_call: TRBJ2-2
clone_size: NA
v_call: TRBV9
d_call: NA
cdr3_nt: TGTGCCAGCAGCAGTTCCCGGACAGAGTATACCGGGGAGCTGTTTTTT
cdr3_aa: CASSSSRTEYTGELFF

j_call: TRBJ1-1
clone_size: NA
v_call: TRBV6-5
d_call: NA
cdr3_nt: TGTGCCAGCAGTTACTCGGGGGGAATGAACACTGAAGCTTTCTTT
cdr3_aa: CASSYSGGMNTEAFF

j_call: TRBJ2-7
clone_size: NA
v_call: TRBV11-3
d_call: TRBD2
cdr3_nt: TGTGCCAGCAGCTTAGGGAGCGGGAGCGGCTACGAGCAGTACTTC
cdr3_aa: CASSLGSGSGYEQYF

j_call: TRBJ2-1
clone_size: NA
v_call: TRBV27
d_call: TRBD2
cdr3_nt: TGTGCCAGCAGTTCTATCGCGACTAGCGGGATAAACAATGAGCAGTTCTTC
cdr3_aa: CASSSIATSGINNEQFF

j_call: TRBJ2-7
clone_size: NA
v_call: TRBV11-2
d_call: NA
cdr3_nt: TGTGCCAGCAGCTTAGTAGGCAGGGGCCACTACGAGCAGTACTTC
cdr3_aa: CASSLVGRGHYEQYF

j_call: TRBJ2-2
clone_size: NA
v_call: TRBV5-1
d_call: NA
cdr3_nt: TGCGCCAGCAGCTTGCAGGGCCGGAACACCGGGGAGCTGTTTTTT
cdr3_aa: CASSLQGRNTGELFF

j_call: TRBJ2-7
clone_size: NA
v_call: TRBV10-1
d_call: TRBD1
cdr3_nt: TGCGCCAGCACTCAACAAAGACAGGGAACGCACTACGAGCAGTACTTC
cdr3_aa: CASTQQRQGTHYEQYF

j_call: TRBJ1-1
clone_size: NA
v_call: TRBV6-5
d_call: TRBD1
cdr3_nt: TGTGCCAGCAGATCAGGGGGCGCGACTGAAGCTTTCTTT
cdr3_aa: CASRSGGATEAFF

j_call: TRBJ2-2
clone_size: NA
v_call: TRBV19
d_call: TRBD2
cdr3_nt: TGTGCCAGTAGTATTCTAAGCGGGAGGGCCTCCGGGGAGCTGTTTTTT
cdr3_aa: CASSILSGRASGELFF

j_call: TRBJ1-3
clone_size: once
v_call: TRBV6-6
d_call: TRBD1
cdr3_nt: TGTGCCAGCAGTCACGACAGGGTCTTCGGGGGAAACACCATATATTTT
cdr3_aa: CASSHDRVFGGNTIYF

j_call: TRBJ1-2
clone_size: NA
v_call: TRBV20-1
d_call: NA
cdr3_nt: TGCAGTGCTGAACATTACTATGGCTACACCTTC
cdr3_aa: CSAEHYYGYTF

j_call: TRBJ1-2
clone_size: NA
v_call: TRBV29-1
d_call: TRBD1
cdr3_nt: TGCAGCGCCGAGGGGGACAGGGGACTTAACTATGGCTACACCTTC
cdr3_aa: CSAEGDRGLNYGYTF

j_call: TRBJ1-1
clone_size: once
v_call: TRBV13
d_call: TRBD1
cdr3_nt: TGTGCCAGCAGCTTACCTCGGACAGGGGGGAACACTGAAGCTTTCTTT
cdr3_aa: CASSLPRTGGNTEAFF

j_call: TRBJ1-6
clone_size: NA
v_call: TRBV19
d_call: TRBD1
cdr3_nt: TGTGCCAGTAGTCCTTCCGGGACAGGGGGCTCCTATAATTCACCCCTCCACTTT
cdr3_aa: CASSPSGTGGSYNSPLHF

j_call: TRBJ2-1
clone_size: NA
v_call: TRBV6-6
d_call: TRBD1
cdr3_nt: TGTGCCAGCAGGGAGGACAGGGGATTGTACAATGAGCAGTTCTTC
cdr3_aa: CASREDRGLYNEQFF

j_call: TRBJ1-2
clone_size: NA
v_call: TRBV11-2
d_call: NA
cdr3_nt: TGTGCCAGCAGCTCAGCGACAGGAGGCTATGGCTACACCTTC
cdr3_aa: CASSSATGGYGYTF

j_call: TRBJ2-1
clone_size: once
v_call: TRBV27
d_call: NA
cdr3_nt: TGTGCCAGCAGTTTGCCGGGCGGGGTATACAATGAGCAGTTCTTC
cdr3_aa: CASSLPGGVYNEQFF

j_call: TRBJ2-3
clone_size: NA
v_call: TRBV7-9
d_call: NA
cdr3_nt: TGTGCCAGCAGCTTACTGGGGCTCACAGATACGCAGTATTTT
cdr3_aa: CASSLLGLTDTQYF

j_call: TRBJ2-3
clone_size: NA
v_call: TRBV27
d_call: TRBD2
cdr3_nt: TGTGCCAGCAGTTTGTTAGCGGGAGGAGCGGATACGCAGTATTTT
cdr3_aa: CASSLLAGGADTQYF

j_call: TRBJ2-7
clone_size: once
v_call: TRBV5-5
d_call: TRBD1
cdr3_nt: TGTGCCAGCAGCTTGTGGGACAGGGGGCTCAACGAGCAGTACTTC
cdr3_aa: CASSLWDRGLNEQYF

j_call: TRBJ1-2
clone_size: few
v_call: TRBV7-8
d_call: NA
cdr3_nt: TGTGCCAGCAGCTTGAGCGGGAGCCGCCGGAACTATGGCTACACCTTC
cdr3_aa: CASSLSGSRRNYGYTF

j_call: TRBJ2-1
clone_size: NA
v_call: TRBV6-5
d_call: NA
cdr3_nt: TGTGCCAGCAGTTTTTCTCCTGGGGAGGATGAGCAGTTCTTC
cdr3_aa: CASSFSPGEDEQFF

j_call: TRBJ1-2
clone_size: NA
v_call: TRBV28
d_call: NA
cdr3_nt: TGTGCCAGCAGTTTATCGGGGGGCCAGTGGGATGGCTACACCTTC
cdr3_aa: CASSLSGGQWDGYTF

j_call: TRBJ2-2
clone_size: NA
v_call: TRBV6-5
d_call: NA
cdr3_nt: TGTGCCAGCCTAGTGGAGAACACCGGGGAGCTGTTTTTT
cdr3_aa: CASLVENTGELFF

j_call: TRBJ2-3
clone_size: NA
v_call: TRBV4-2
d_call: TRBD2
cdr3_nt: TGTGCCAGCAGCCAAGATCCTGGTAGCGGGACTTTAGATACGCAGTATTTT
cdr3_aa: CASSQDPGSGTLDTQYF

j_call: TRBJ2-7
clone_size: NA
v_call: TRBV5-1
d_call: NA
cdr3_nt: TGCGCCAGCAGCTTGGGGACAAGTCCCTACGAGCAGTACTTC
cdr3_aa: CASSLGTSPYEQYF

j_call: TRBJ2-7
clone_size: NA
v_call: TRBV27
d_call: TRBD1
cdr3_nt: TGTGCCAGCAGCCCCGGACAGGGCGGCTACGAGCAGTACTTC
cdr3_aa: CASSPGQGGYEQYF

j_call: TRBJ2-6
clone_size: NA
v_call: TRBV6-6
d_call: NA
cdr3_nt: TGTGCCAGCAGTTACTCGCCCCGGGAAGGGGCCAACGTCCTGACTTTC
cdr3_aa: CASSYSPREGANVLTF

j_call: TRBJ2-5
clone_size: NA
v_call: TRBV11-3
d_call: TRBD1
cdr3_nt: TGTGCCAGCAGCCCGGGACAGGGGGCCGGAGGAGAGACCCAGTACTTC
cdr3_aa: CASSPGQGAGGETQYF

j_call: TRBJ2-1
clone_size: once
v_call: TRBV5-1
d_call: NA
cdr3_nt: TGCGCCAGCAGCTCGGGACAACACAATGAGCAGTTCTTC
cdr3_aa: CASSSGQHNEQFF

j_call: TRBJ1-5
clone_size: NA
v_call: TRBV5-8
d_call: TRBD1
cdr3_nt: TGTGCCAGCAGCTTGGGCAGGGGGTACTATAGCAATCAGCCCCAGCATTTT
cdr3_aa: CASSLGRGYYSNQPQHF

j_call: TRBJ1-2
clone_size: NA
v_call: TRBV6-5
d_call: TRBD1
cdr3_nt: TGTGCCAGCAGAACTGACAGGGTTGGAGGCTACACCTTC
cdr3_aa: CASRTDRVGGYTF

j_call: TRBJ2-5
clone_size: once
v_call: TRBV10-3
d_call: TRBD2
cdr3_nt: TGTGCCATCAGCGGGGGGGTCGGTGAGGAGACCCAGTACTTC
cdr3_aa: CAISGGVGEETQYF

j_call: TRBJ1-2
clone_size: NA
v_call: TRBV3-1/TRBV3-2
d_call: NA
cdr3_nt: TGTGCCAGCAGCCAATACAGGGCCGTTAACTATGGCTACACCTTC
cdr3_aa: CASSQYRAVNYGYTF

j_call: TRBJ1-6
clone_size: NA
v_call: TRBV19
d_call: TRBD1
cdr3_nt: TGTGCCAGTAGTATTCCGACAGGGGAGATTAATTCACCCCTCCACTTT
cdr3_aa: CASSIPTGEINSPLHF

j_call: TRBJ1-3
clone_size: few
v_call: TRBV28
d_call: NA
cdr3_nt: TGTGCCAGCAGTACCGACAGCTCTGGAAACACCATATATTTT
cdr3_aa: CASSTDSSGNTIYF

j_call: TRBJ1-5
clone_size: NA
v_call: TRBV19
d_call: NA
cdr3_nt: TGTGCCAGTAGTATCGGGAGTGGGGGGAAGGATCAGCCCCAGCATTTT
cdr3_aa: CASSIGSGGKDQPQHF

j_call: TRBJ2-1
clone_size: NA
v_call: TRBV6-4
d_call: TRBD2
cdr3_nt: TGTGCCAGCAGTGACTTCCGACTAGCCCCGCCGAATGAGCAGTTCTTC
cdr3_aa: CASSDFRLAPPNEQFF